This passage covers 28 T cell receptor beta chains from one sample sequenced in a study of blood T cell repertoires in COVID-19. Some clones are missing from TCRdb's copy, which holds only in-frame ones; the method was immunoSEQ multiplex PCR. The sample contains around 200,000 clones, more than 85% of which appear only once. The sample comprised peripheral blood. These receptors were taken from a man in his forties with active or convalescent COVID-19.

The chain uses TRBV7-9 and TRBJ1-5; no clear D gene. CDR1 and CDR2 from the germline V gene are SEHNR and FQNEAQ (reference sequence). Trimming left V 6 bases short and J 3 bases short, with 6 bases between. The CDR3 is 12 residues long. The CDR3 coding sequence is TGTGCCAGCAGGTACAACAATCAGCCCCAGCATTTT. It translates to CASRYNNQPQHF.

J is TRBJ2-3 and V is TRBV9, with a possible D match to TRBD2 (7 bases). The CDR3 length is 15 residues. The germline gives CDR1 SGDLS, CDR2 YYNGEE. V was pared by 4 bases and J by 1 base, with 13 bases between. The CDR3 DNA follows: TGTGCCAGCAGCCCGAGGGGGGGGCGCACAGATACGCAGTATTTT. Protein sequence: CASSPRGGRTDTQYF.

CDR3 residues: CASSDRQIHQPQHF. The CDR3, as DNA: TGTGCCAGCAGTGACAGACAGATTCATCAGCCCCAGCATTTT. The chain has TRBV7-8 and TRBJ1-5, with a weak D call TRBD1 (5 bases). The CDR3 is made up of 14 amino acids. Trimming took 6 bases from V and 5 from J, leaving 14 bases between them. Germline assignment: CDR1 SGHVS and CDR2 FQNEAQ.

CDR3 nucleotide sequence: TGTGCCAGCAGTTTACGTGTGAGACAGTTGAACACTGAAGCTTTCTTT. Translating it yields CASSLRVRQLNTEAFF. This chain joins TRBV28 and TRBJ1-1; perhaps TRBD1 as D (5 bases). CDR3 length: 16 residues. The germline CDR1 and CDR2 sequences are MDHEN and SYDVKM. Trimming took off 2 bases at V and 0 bases at J, with 13 bases between the two ends.

V is TRBV3-1 (or the pseudogene TRBV3-2) and J is TRBJ1-3, with D tentatively TRBD1 (5 bases). The germline V and J ends were trimmed by 5 bases and 4 bases, with 15 bases remaining between them. The length of the CDR3 is 15 residues. Per the germline V gene, CDR1 is LGHDT and CDR2 is YNNKEL (reference sequence). In DNA form, the CDR3 reads TGTGCCAGCAGCTCGCACGGGGGTGGAGGAAACACCATATATTTT. Amino acid sequence: CASSSHGGGGNTIYF.

The V gene is TRBV18, the J gene TRBJ1-2, with D perhaps matching TRBD1 (5 bases). The germline CDR1 and CDR2 sequences are KGHSH and LQKENI. With 0 bases removed from V and 4 bases from J, the gap between germline ends came to 6 bases. The CDR3 contains 13 residues. The CDR3 sequence: CASSPPGLYGYTF. CDR3 in DNA: TGTGCCAGCTCACCACCGGGGCTCTATGGCTACACCTTC.

This rearrangement joins TRBV7-3 to TRBJ2-3; 11 bases are shared with TRBD2. Unmatched junction bases numbered 6, after V lost 5 bases and J lost 2 bases. The CDR3 is made up of 16 amino acids. Germline lookup yields CDR1 SGHTA and CDR2 FQGTGA. CDR3 coding DNA: TGTGCCAGCAGCCTCTGGACTAGCGGGCCCACAGATACGCAGTATTTT. Encoded protein: CASSLWTSGPTDTQYF.

The chain combines TRBV7-3 with TRBJ1-1, with 8 bases matching TRBD1. V trimming: 2 bases; J trimming: 5 bases; junction bases outside the gene matches: 16. This CDR3 has 18 residues. Germline V gene lookup returns CDR1 SGHTA and CDR2 FQGTGA. CDR3 in DNA: TGTGCCAGCAGCTTACGGAGTCAACCAGGGGGCGTAGGGACTGAAGCTTTCTTT. Its protein product is CASSLRSQPGGVGTEAFF.

The rearrangement joins TRBV6-5 to TRBJ1-1; D may be TRBD1 (5 bases). The CDR3 totals 15 residues. Germline V gives CDR1 MNHEY, CDR2 SVGAGI. V shed 2 bases and J shed 3 bases, with 13 bases lying between them. CDR3 DNA: TGTGCCAGCAGTTACGTCCTCGGGGGTCACACTGAAGCTTTCTTT. Translation gives CASSYVLGGHTEAFF.

The chain couples TRBV4-1 to TRBJ1-1; 10 positions agree with TRBD1. This CDR3 region has 17 residues. With V trimmed by 5 bases and J by 4 bases, 13 bases remained unmatched. CDR1 is MGHRA and CDR2 is YSYEKL in the germline V gene. The CDR3 region has the DNA TGCGCCAGCAGCTCGGGACAGGGGAAAGGAGAAGCCACTGAAGCTTTCTTT. Amino acids: CASSSGQGKGEATEAFF.

The chain is built from TRBV28 and TRBJ1-1; TRBD1 agrees at 10 bases. V was clipped by 2 bases and J by 6 bases; unmatched bases: 3. The CDR3 totals 14 residues. Per the germline V gene, CDR1 is MDHEN and CDR2 is SYDVKM. The CDR3 reads CASSLVGQGSEAFF. The DNA of the CDR3 is TGTGCCAGCAGTTTAGTGGGACAGGGGTCTGAAGCTTTCTTT.

The J gene is TRBJ2-1, the V gene TRBV4-1; D is possibly TRBD2 (5 bases). Germline CDR1 is MGHRA and CDR2 is YSYEKL. The CDR3 has 14 residues. The ends were cut back, 2 bases at V and 1 base at J, with 6 bases in the middle. CDR3 nucleotides: TGCGCCAGCAGCCAACGGGAATCCTACAATGAGCAGTTCTTC. It specifies CASSQRESYNEQFF.

This clone was seen a handful of times. V gene TRBV19 combines with J gene TRBJ1-2; possibly TRBD1 for D (5 bases). This CDR3 has 13 residues. V lost 10 bases and J lost 1, with 13 bases in between. In germline, CDR1 is LNHDA, CDR2 SQIVND (reference sequence). CDR3 nucleotides: TGTGCCACGCAACGGGGACTTAACTATGGCTACACCTTC. Protein: CATQRGLNYGYTF.

The rearrangement joins TRBV6-4 to TRBJ1-1, with TRBD1 matching over 8 bases. J gave up 6 bases and V 5 bases, and 5 bases lay outside the gene matches. Germline CDR1 is MRHNA and CDR2 is SNTAGT. There are 13 residues in the CDR3. CDR3 nucleotides: TGTGCCAGCAGTCAGGGGGCTGGGGCTGAAGCTTTCTTT. Residues: CASSQGAGAEAFF.

V usage is TRBV5-4 and J usage is TRBJ1-6; D possibly corresponds to TRBD1 (6 bases). The CDR3 sequence is 13 residues long. Germline V gene data show CDR1 as SGHNT and CDR2 as YYREEE (reference sequence). Trimming left V 4 bases short and J 11 bases short, with 13 bases between. The CDR3, as DNA: TGTGCCAGCAGCGGGGGGGCTCGGGCACCCCTCCACTTT. It codes for CASSGGARAPLHF.

CDR3 DNA: TGTGCCAGCAGTTTATTGTTGGGACAAACCGGGGAGCTGTTTTTT. It translates to CASSLLLGQTGELFF. The V gene is TRBV27, the J gene TRBJ2-2; tentatively, D is TRBD1 (6 bases). There are 15 residues in the CDR3. V lost 1 base and J lost 5, with 11 bases in between. CDR1 MNHEY and CDR2 SMNVEV come from the germline V gene (reference sequence).

The V gene is TRBV30, the J gene TRBJ1-1; weak D call: TRBD1 (5 bases). This CDR3 is 12 amino acids long. V lost 3 bases to trimming and J lost 4 bases, with 9 bases between them. Germline V gene data show CDR1 as GTSNPN and CDR2 as SVGIG (reference sequence). CDR3 in DNA: TGTGCCTGGAGAGGGGCGAGCACTGAAGCTTTCTTT. Its protein is CAWRGASTEAFF.

This rearrangement joins TRBV5-6 to TRBJ1-1, with 8 bases lining up with TRBD1. Germline trimming cut 1 base from V and 6 bases from J; bases unmatched to any gene: 8. The CDR3 consists of 15 residues. Germline V gives CDR1 SGHDT, CDR2 YYEEEE. The CDR3 sequence: CASSLRQGLRAEAFF. The CDR3 DNA sequence: TGTGCCAGCAGCTTGCGACAGGGGTTGAGAGCTGAAGCTTTCTTT.

The chain uses TRBV28 and TRBJ1-3; possibly TRBD1 for D (6 bases). Germline V gene lookup returns CDR1 MDHEN and CDR2 SYDVKM. V lost 1 base and J lost 1, with 11 bases in between. The CDR3 length is 16 residues. The CDR3 region has the DNA TGTGCCAGCAGTTTATTTGACAGGCCGTCTGGAAACACCATATATTTT. Its protein is CASSLFDRPSGNTIYF.

The J gene is TRBJ2-7, the V gene TRBV28; 10 bases are a match to TRBD1. CDR1 is MDHEN and CDR2 is SYDVKM in the germline V gene. Trimming removed 8 bases from V and 9 bases from J; junction bases left unmatched: 7. CDR3 length: 12 residues. The CDR3 sequence: CASRQGATVQYF. In DNA form, the CDR3 reads TGTGCCAGCCGACAGGGGGCCACCGTGCAGTACTTC.

The genes are TRBV14 and TRBJ2-3; TRBD1 is a possible D gene (7 bases). This CDR3 is 15 amino acids long. Trimming left V 4 bases short and J 0 bases short, with 11 bases between. The V gene's germline CDR1 is SGHDN and CDR2 FVKESK. As DNA, the CDR3 is TGTGCCAGCAGCCGCGGGACAGTAAGCACAGATACGCAGTATTTT. Encoded protein: CASSRGTVSTDTQYF.

This clone has a single count. This chain joins TRBV27 and TRBJ1-2, with 7 bases matching TRBD1. Germline assignment: CDR1 MNHEY and CDR2 SMNVEV (reference sequence). This CDR3 has 15 residues. J lost 7 bases, V lost 3 bases, and 11 bases had no gene match. CDR3 loop: CASSFGGGGLAGYTF. CDR3 nucleotides: TGTGCCAGCAGTTTTGGAGGGGGCGGTCTGGCTGGCTACACCTTC.

This rearrangement joins TRBV7-8 to TRBJ2-2; 8 bases are shared with TRBD2. The CDR3 length is 17 residues. The ends lost 5 bases at V and 3 bases at J; junction bases unmatched: 11. Germline V gives CDR1 SGHVS, CDR2 FQNEAQ. CDR3 protein: CASSPWGASGYTGELFF. For the CDR3, the DNA is TGTGCCAGCAGCCCTTGGGGGGCTAGCGGGTACACCGGGGAGCTGTTTTTT.

The chain has TRBV9 and TRBJ2-3, with a weak D call TRBD1 (5 bases). From germline, CDR1 is SGDLS and CDR2 YYNGEE. Trimming pared 5 bases from V and 5 bases from J, leaving 9 bases between. The CDR3 extends over 12 amino acids. DNA for the CDR3: TGTGCCAGCAGTCTTCAGGGAGATACGCAGTATTTT. It specifies CASSLQGDTQYF.

V usage is TRBV7-2 and J usage is TRBJ1-5; no firm D call. V was shortened by 4 bases and J by 2 bases, with 12 bases between the two germline ends. The CDR3 sequence is 15 residues long. CDR1 and CDR2 (germline): SGHTA, FQGNSA. CDR3 protein: CASSSSGRGNQPQHF. CDR3 in DNA: TGTGCCAGCAGCTCTTCCGGGCGGGGCAATCAGCCCCAGCATTTT.

This sequence joins TRBV7-9 and TRBJ2-7; D possibly corresponds to TRBD2 (6 bases). The V end lost 1 base, the J end lost 0 bases, and 10 bases lay between the germline ends. This CDR3 comprises 15 residues. CDR1 is SEHNR and CDR2 is FQNEAQ in the germline V gene (reference sequence). The DNA of the CDR3 is TGTGCCAGCAGCTTAGATAGCGGATCCTCCTACGAGCAGTACTTC. Its translation is CASSLDSGSSYEQYF.

Only one count was recorded for this clone. The chain links TRBV29-1 to TRBJ1-1; 7 positions agree with TRBD1. V was clipped by 2 bases and J by 4 bases; unmatched bases: 7. Germline V gives CDR1 SQVTM, CDR2 ANQGSEA. There are 14 residues in the CDR3. CDR3 in DNA: TGCAGCGTTGAAAGTAGCGCAGGGGGCACTGAAGCTTTCTTT. Translated, it gives CSVESSAGGTEAFF.

The rearrangement joins TRBV5-1 to TRBJ2-1, with TRBD2 as a possible D gene (6 bases). The CDR3 runs 15 residues. V lost 4 bases, J lost 5 bases, and 16 bases lay in between. The germline gives CDR1 SGHRS, CDR2 YFSETQ. In nucleotides, the CDR3 is TGCGCCAGCAGCCTCTCCGGGACTGGTGACAATGAGCAGTTCTTC. Translating it yields CASSLSGTGDNEQFF.